Presented here are 26 T cell receptor beta chains from one specimen sequenced in a study of T-cell reconstitution after alpha-beta-depleted transplantation in children. A library of TCRbeta sequences, prepared with unique molecular identifiers, was generated. TCRdb reanalysed the PCR reads using MiXCR and keeps one entry per CDR3 protein. The repertoire has approximately 220,000 distinct CDR3 sequences, around a sixth of them found once; the top ten carry roughly two fifths. The material was PBMCs, mostly from graft donor cells, obtained 360 days after TCRalphabeta/CD19-depleted stem cell transplant. All receptors derive from a male patient aged 2-15 years who had a stem cell transplant for acute lymphoblastic leukemia, so the T cells may come from the graft donor.

This clonotype was detected a few times. The J gene is TRBJ1-5, the V gene TRBV28; weak D call: TRBD1 (5 bases). The CDR3 is made up of 15 amino acids. V was pared by 7 bases and J by 1 base, with 14 bases between. CDR1 MDHEN and CDR2 SYDVKM come from the germline V gene. CDR3 in amino acids: CASMGRGGSNQPQHF. As DNA, the CDR3 is TGTGCCAGCATGGGCCGGGGGGGAAGCAATCAGCCCCAGCATTTT.

This clonotype was detected only a few times. The chain has TRBV27 and TRBJ2-2; 9 bases align to TRBD1. This CDR3 is 19 amino acids long. Unmatched junction bases numbered 12, after V lost 1 base and J lost 3 bases. The germline V gene has CDR1 MNHEY and CDR2 SMNVEV (reference sequence). In nucleotides, the CDR3 is TGTGCCAGCAGTTTATTCTCCGGGCACAGGGGGCGCGACACCGGGGAGCTGTTTTTT. Translation gives CASSLFSGHRGRDTGELFF.

The V and J genes are TRBV12-3 or TRBV12-4 and TRBJ1-2, with 8 bases lining up with TRBD1. The CDR3 contains 14 residues. Trimming removed 5 bases from V and 4 bases from J; junction bases left unmatched: 6. The CDR3 sequence: CASSGDRSSYGYTF. The CDR3 coding sequence is TGTGCCAGCAGTGGGGACAGGTCCTCCTATGGCTACACCTTC.

The chain uses TRBV5-1 and TRBJ2-1; either TRBD1 or TRBD2 may supply D (5 bases each). Germline loops: CDR1 SGHRS, CDR2 YFSETQ. Trimming left V 0 bases short and J 0 bases short, with 10 bases between. This CDR3 spans 16 amino acids. DNA for the CDR3: TGCGCCAGCAGCTTGGGGGGACGGAACTCCTACAATGAGCAGTTCTTC. It codes for CASSLGGRNSYNEQFF.

The sample holds many counts of this clonotype. The V and J genes are TRBV24-1 and TRBJ1-5; D gene ambiguous. The CDR3 is made up of 14 amino acids. Germline loops: CDR1 KGHDR, CDR2 SFDVKD. The V gene lost 8 bases and the J gene lost 4 bases, with 14 bases spanning the gap. CDR3 nucleotide sequence: TGTGCCACCACCCCGTTTGGGGTTAATCAGCCCCAGCATTTT. Protein product: CATTPFGVNQPQHF.

This clonotype came up many times. This chain joins TRBV15 and TRBJ1-4; D gene uncertain. Trimming took off 5 bases at V and 12 bases at J, with 10 bases between the two ends. This CDR3 has 11 residues. Germline V gene data show CDR1 as LNHNV and CDR2 as YYDKDF (reference sequence). The CDR3 coding sequence is TGTGCCACCAGCCGGAGCTACGAACTGTTTTTT. As protein: CATSRSYELFF.

This clonotype has only a few counts. J is TRBJ2-3 and V is TRBV9; TRBD2 aligns across 8 bases. The CDR3 sequence is 15 residues long. The ends lost 6 bases at V and 2 bases at J; junction bases unmatched: 8. Germline CDR1 is SGDLS and CDR2 is YYNGEE. This CDR3 is CASKSGGLLTDTQYF. Written as DNA, the CDR3 is TGTGCCAGCAAAAGCGGGGGACTCCTCACAGATACGCAGTATTTT.

The table lists this clonotype with a few counts. This chain connects TRBV12-3 or TRBV12-4 to TRBJ2-3; maybe TRBD2 (5 bases). The V end lost 2 bases, the J end lost 4 bases, and 25 bases lay between the germline ends. The CDR3 totals 19 residues. In DNA form, the CDR3 reads TGTGCCAGCAGTTTATCTGTCAGATCGGAGGCCGGATTTGCAGATACGCAGTATTTT. Amino acids: CASSLSVRSEAGFADTQYF.

This clonotype was picked up a small number of times. The rearrangement joins TRBV29-1 to TRBJ2-7; 7 bases fit TRBD1. V dropped 6 bases and J dropped 0; count of bases not matched to a gene: 5. This CDR3 spans 13 amino acids. Germline V gene sequence: CDR1 SQVTM, CDR2 ANQGSEA. The CDR3 loop reads CSVAGTVSYEQYF. The DNA for the CDR3 is TGCAGCGTAGCCGGGACAGTCTCCTACGAGCAGTACTTC.

This clonotype came up a few times. The V and J genes are TRBV9 and TRBJ2-7, with 8 nucleotides matching TRBD2. Germline V gives CDR1 SGDLS, CDR2 YYNGEE. This CDR3 contains 13 residues. Germline trimming cut 4 bases from V and 6 bases from J; bases unmatched to any gene: 6. CDR3 region: CASSPRTSREQYF. For the CDR3, the DNA is TGTGCCAGCAGCCCCCGGACTAGCCGCGAGCAGTACTTC.

Only a few counts were recorded for this clonotype. The chain combines TRBV20-1 with TRBJ2-5, with TRBD2 matching over 8 bases. J lost 0 bases, V lost 5 bases, and 5 bases had no gene match. CDR3 length equals 14 residues. Germline CDR1 reads DFQATT; CDR2 reads SNEGSKA (reference sequence). CDR3 coding DNA: TGCAGTGCTCACACTAGCGGCAACCAAGAGACCCAGTACTTC. Encoded protein: CSAHTSGNQETQYF.

In its sample, this clonotype was seen a few times. The rearrangement uses TRBV20-1 and TRBJ2-4, with D unresolved. The CDR3 contains 15 residues. The V end lost 1 base, the J end lost 0 bases, and 10 bases lay between the germline ends. Germline CDR1 is DFQATT and CDR2 is SNEGSKA (reference sequence). CDR3 bases: TGCAGTGCTAGAGGGGCCTTGCTAGCCAAAAACATTCAGTACTTC. Amino acids: CSARGALLAKNIQYF.

DNA for the CDR3: TGTGCCAGCAGCTACCTAGCGGGTTCGACCAATGAGCAGTTCTTC. Protein product: CASSYLAGSTNEQFF. The gene calls are TRBV7-2 and TRBJ2-1; 8 nucleotides align to TRBD2. The length of the CDR3 is 15 residues. V was clipped by 4 bases and J by 6 bases; unmatched bases: 8. Germline lookup yields CDR1 SGHTA and CDR2 FQGNSA.

The chain has TRBV20-1 and TRBJ2-7; D call uncertain. The CDR3 has 14 residues. Trimming left V 0 bases short and J 0 bases short, with 9 bases between. Germline V lookup: CDR1 DFQATT, CDR2 SNEGSKA (reference sequence). The CDR3, as DNA: TGCAGTGCTAGAGACCGGGTCCTCTCCTACGAGCAGTACTTC. Encoded protein: CSARDRVLSYEQYF.

In DNA form, the CDR3 reads TGCGCCAGCAGTCGTGTCCTCAATGAAAAACTGTTTTTT. Its translation: CASSRVLNEKLFF. J is TRBJ1-4 and V is TRBV5-1; no reliable D call. Trimming shortened V by 5 bases and J by 5 bases, and 10 bases separated the two germline ends. Germline V gene data show CDR1 as SGHRS and CDR2 as YFSETQ. This CDR3 contains 13 residues.

The CDR3 spells CASSPGTGRVYEQYF. DNA of the CDR3: TGTGCCAGCAGCCCCGGGACAGGGAGGGTCTACGAGCAGTACTTC. The rearrangement uses TRBV6-2 or TRBV6-3 and TRBJ2-7; 9 bases are shared with TRBD1. Germline V gene data show CDR1 as MNHEY and CDR2 as SVGEGT. With V trimmed by 6 bases and J by 3 bases, 9 bases remained unmatched. The CDR3 runs 15 residues.

This clonotype has only a few counts. The genes are TRBV5-1 and TRBJ2-1, with D perhaps being TRBD1 or TRBD2 (6 bases each). CDR1 SGHRS and CDR2 YFSETQ come from the germline V gene. Trimming shortened V by 3 bases and J by 5 bases, and 18 bases separated the two germline ends. CDR3 length: 16 amino acids. The CDR3 loop reads CASSSDYGDNNNEQFF. CDR3 bases: TGCGCCAGCAGCTCGGACTACGGGGACAATAACAATGAGCAGTTCTTC.

The chain carries TRBV12-3 or TRBV12-4 and TRBJ2-1; 16 bases agree with TRBD2. The CDR3 is 20 amino acids. V shed 6 bases, J shed 5 bases, and the junction held 16 bases outside the gene matches. CDR3 DNA: TGTGCCAGCAGCCAGCGGGGCCGGGGACTAGCGGGAGGGAGGAACAATGAGCAGTTCTTC. It encodes CASSQRGRGLAGGRNNEQFF.

There are many counts of this clonotype. The chain recombines TRBV4-2 with TRBJ1-1; the D is unclear. Germline V CDR1 and CDR2: LGHNA, YNFKEQ. This CDR3 spans 12 amino acids. Trimming took 3 bases from V and 1 from J, leaving 3 bases between them. CDR3 amino acids: CASSQENTEAFF. The CDR3 bases are TGTGCCAGCAGCCAGGAGAACACTGAAGCTTTCTTT.

This clonotype has ten or more counts. The gene calls are TRBV29-1 and TRBJ2-2; TRBD1 matches at 8 bases. Germline CDR1 is SQVTM and CDR2 is ANQGSEA. V shed 4 bases and J 8 bases; nucleotides not matched to a gene: 9. This CDR3 has 14 residues. CDR3 DNA: TGCAGCGTTGGGGTCAGGGGGCAATCTGGGGAGCTGTTTTTT. The encoded protein is CSVGVRGQSGELFF.

This clonotype was seen a few times. The V and J genes are TRBV27 and TRBJ2-7; TRBD2 matches at 9 bases. Germline V gene data show CDR1 as MNHEY and CDR2 as SMNVEV (reference sequence). The junction had 0 bases not matched to a gene; V was cut back by 3 bases and J by 0 bases. The CDR3 sequence is 14 residues long. CDR3 DNA: TGTGCCAGCAGTTTTAGCGGGGGCTCCTACGAGCAGTACTTC. Its protein is CASSFSGGSYEQYF.

This clonotype appeared a few times. CDR3 nucleotides: TGTGCCAGCAGCTCAGACCACGCCGGTGGGGAAGCTTTCTTT. Translated: CASSSDHAGGEAFF. The chain has TRBV7-2 and TRBJ1-1; unclear D gene. This CDR3 has 14 residues. With 4 bases removed from V and 8 bases from J, the gap between germline ends came to 17 bases. Looked up from germline, CDR1 is SGHTA and CDR2 is FQGNSA.

This clonotype was counted a few times. J is TRBJ1-2 and V is TRBV28; perhaps TRBD1 as D (5 bases). The length of the CDR3 is 16 residues. Per the germline V gene, CDR1 is MDHEN and CDR2 is SYDVKM. Deletions cut 6 bases from V and 2 bases from J, with 19 bases between. The DNA of the CDR3 is TGTGCCAGCAGCCAACAGAAAGCAGGGCGAAACTATGGCTACACCTTC. Translation: CASSQQKAGRNYGYTF.

The rearrangement joins TRBV5-5 to TRBJ2-7, with no clear D. This CDR3 comprises 16 residues. V was trimmed by 0 bases and J by 2 bases, leaving 15 bases between them. Germline loops: CDR1 SGHKS, CDR2 YYEKEE (reference sequence). The CDR3 nucleotides are TGTGCCAGCAGCTTGGCCCCCGGAGCAGATACCTACGAGCAGTACTTC. It encodes CASSLAPGADTYEQYF. Full variable domain (remainder filled in from reference TRBV5-5 and TRBJ2-7): DAGVTQSPTHLIKTRGQQVTLRCSPISGHKSVSWYQQVLGQGPQFIFQYYEKEERGRGNFPDRFSARQFPNYSSELNVNALLLGDSALYLCASSLAPGADTYEQYFGPGTRLTVT.

This clonotype was counted a single time. The genes are TRBV7-8 and TRBJ1-3; D might be TRBD1 (5 bases). Germline CDR1 and CDR2: SGHVS and FQNEAQ. V lost 1 base and J 1 base, leaving 20 bases between the germline ends. This CDR3 spans 19 amino acids. The CDR3 nucleotides read TGTGCCAGCAGCTTAGTGGGGACCCGGGCAATTGGATCTGGAAACACCATATATTTT. It specifies CASSLVGTRAIGSGNTIYF.

The rearrangement links TRBV4-3 to TRBJ2-2; 13 bases are a match to TRBD2. The ends lost 4 bases at V and 4 bases at J; junction bases unmatched: 6. CDR3 length: 17 residues. Germline values: CDR1 LGHNA, CDR2 YSLEER. The CDR3 coding sequence is TGCGCCAGCAGCCCCCAACTAGCGGGGGGGCCCACCGGGGAGCTGTTTTTT. It codes for CASSPQLAGGPTGELFF.